This T cell receptor (beta chain) was identified in a study of post-analysis software for immune sequencing data. Study conclusions and caveats: The authors found that F measure strongly co-clustered same-batch samples. A handful of TRBV segments were significantly more frequent in patients than in controls. TRBV5-6, TRBV5-1 and TRBV20-1 were among these segments. Controls significantly exceeded multiple sclerosis patients in normalized Chao1 diversity.

The TCR beta cDNA libraries contained unique molecular identifiers. About 500,000 cDNA molecules came from around 1 to 9.1 million T cells. MiXCR, applied by TCRdb to the PCR reads, yields one record per CDR3 protein. The sample has about 770,000 distinct CDR3 sequences, roughly 50% seen once. About this clonotype itself: Its antigen is still unknown.

Unmatched junction bases numbered 4, after V lost 2 bases and J lost 2 bases. CDR1 SGHKS and CDR2 YYEKEE come from the germline V gene (reference sequence). The length of the CDR3 is 15 residues. Source material: blood. This clonotype was sampled from a girl between 10 and 17 years old with multiple sclerosis. This rearrangement joins TRBV5-5 to TRBJ2-4; 7 positions agree with TRBD1. CDR3 nucleotides: TGTGCCAGCAGCTTTGACAGGGTAACCAAAAACATTCAGTACTTC. Translated, it gives CASSFDRVTKNIQYF.